These 13 T cell receptor beta chains came from one sample sequenced in a study of CD8+CD57+ T cells in acquired aplastic anemia (dated by TCRdb to 2017 to 2018). These reads were obtained on an Illumina HiSeq 2000. Genomic DNA served as template for TCR beta VDJ combination and CDR3 sequence profiling. TCRdb reprocessed the public reads (quality trimming at Q25 with fastp, clone calling with MiXCR) and kept in-frame beta chains. One record per CDR3 amino acid sequence lists the most common genes and DNA. For this sample there are 300,000 or so distinct CDR3 sequences; approximately 55% appear just once. In total, the top ten clones hold 6.5% to 10% of the sample. Sequenced material: sorted CD4+, CD8+, or CD8+CD57+ T cells (not recorded which) from PBMCs. The receptors come from a human donor with severe aplastic anemia or a healthy control (not recorded which).

The chain recombines TRBV6-6 with TRBJ2-3; possible D gene TRBD2, 6 bases. CDR1 MNHNY and CDR2 SVGAGI come from the germline V gene (reference sequence). The CDR3 runs to 13 residues. The V gene lost 4 bases and the J gene lost 4 bases, with 9 bases spanning the gap. CDR3 region: CASSFGEADTQYF. DNA for the CDR3: TGTGCCAGCAGTTTTGGGGAGGCAGATACGCAGTATTTT.

Turning to this clonotype: At one end, the junction sequence differs from germline, possibly due to a read error. This sequence joins TRBV24-1 and TRBJ2-2; D is tentatively TRBD1 or TRBD2 (7 bases each). CDR1 is KGHDR and CDR2 is SFDVKD in the germline V gene. The CDR3 sequence is 20 residues long. The CDR3 loop reads CATSDAPGQSGTTNTGELFF. CDR3 in DNA: TGTGCCACCAGTGATGCTCCGGGACAGAGCGGGACTACGAACACTGGGGAGCTGTTTTTT.

The V gene is TRBV3-1, the J gene TRBJ2-3; TRBD2 matches 8 bases. V gave up 1 base and J gave up 10 bases; unmatched junction bases: 10. This CDR3 is built from 15 residues. Per the germline V gene, CDR1 is LGHDT and CDR2 is YNNKEL (reference sequence). The CDR3 here is CASSQVLAGQLAQYF. DNA of the CDR3: TGTGCCAGCAGCCAAGTATTAGCGGGGCAGTTAGCGCAGTATTTT.

This clonotype appeared a few times. J is TRBJ1-2 and V is TRBV10-3, with D possibly matching TRBD1 (6 bases). This CDR3 contains 14 residues. The germline gives CDR1 ENHRY, CDR2 SYGVKD. V was clipped by 4 bases and J by 6 bases, with 15 bases between them. CDR3 in DNA: TGTGCCATCAGTGCGCGGGGGGCAGCGGATGGCTACACCTTC. Its protein product is CAISARGAADGYTF.

The sample holds many counts of this clonotype. One junction end disagrees with the germline gene, perhaps due to a read error. The chain couples TRBV6-2 or TRBV6-3 to TRBJ2-7, with a possible D match to TRBD2 (6 bases). This CDR3 contains 18 residues. Per germline, CDR1 MNHEY and CDR2 SVGEGT. CDR3 sequence: CASSHSLLRRGYSYEQYF. The CDR3 DNA reads as TGTGCCAGCAGTCACTCTCTCCTTAGGCGGGGTTACTCCTACGAGCAGTACTTC.

This clonotype occurred a few times. The rearrangement uses TRBV19 and TRBJ2-5; no reliable D call. V lost 6 bases and J 4 bases, leaving 12 bases between the germline ends. Germline lookup yields CDR1 LNHDA and CDR2 SQIVND (reference sequence). CDR3 size: 13 residues. CDR3 DNA: TGTGCCAGTAGCACCCCCCAAAGAGAGACCCAGTACTTC. Translating gives CASSTPQRETQYF. Variable domain in full (rest from reference TRBV19 and TRBJ2-5): DGGITQSPKYLFRKEGQNVTLSCEQNLNHDAMYWYRQDPGQGLRLIYYSQIVNDFQKGDIAEGYSVSREKKESFPLTVTSAQKNPTAFYLCASSTPQRETQYFGPGTRLLVL.

The chain employs TRBV15 and TRBJ1-4, with 7 bases matching TRBD1. V lost 1 base to trimming and J lost 0 bases; unmatched junction nucleotides: 2. The CDR3 contains 16 residues. Germline V lookup: CDR1 LNHNV, CDR2 YYDKDF (reference sequence). CDR3 nucleotide sequence: TGTGCCACCAGCAGAGGGCAGGGGGCAACTAATGAAAAACTGTTTTTT. It is translated as CATSRGQGATNEKLFF.

This rearrangement joins TRBV7-9 to TRBJ2-3, with no clear D. This CDR3 comprises 12 residues. Germline lookup yields CDR1 SEHNR and CDR2 FQNEAQ (reference sequence). The V end was cut by 4 bases, the J end by 3 bases, with 5 bases between. Here the CDR3 reads CASSWPTDTQYF. The CDR3, as DNA: TGTGCCAGCAGCTGGCCAACAGATACGCAGTATTTT.

The genes are TRBV9 and TRBJ2-1; 12 nucleotides match TRBD2. The CDR3 totals 15 residues. The germline CDR1 and CDR2 sequences are SGDLS and YYNGEE. V lost 4 bases and J lost 7; bases outside the gene matches: 6. The CDR3 region is CASSKTSGSFNEQFF. DNA for the CDR3: TGTGCCAGCAGCAAGACTAGCGGGAGTTTTAATGAGCAGTTCTTC.

The chain carries TRBV9 and TRBJ2-5; 9 bases line up with TRBD1. CDR1 is SGDLS and CDR2 is YYNGEE in the germline V gene. The CDR3 consists of 16 residues. V was pared by 0 bases and J by 4 bases, with 7 bases of the junction left unmatched. The CDR3 sequence is CASSVDSGTGLETQYF. In DNA, the CDR3 is TGTGCCAGCAGCGTAGATTCCGGGACAGGGCTAGAGACCCAGTACTTC.

This clonotype was counted at least ten times. The chain combines TRBV30 with TRBJ1-2, with TRBD1 identical over 9 bases. V lost 7 bases and J lost 7; bases outside the gene matches: 4. Germline V lookup: CDR1 GTSNPN, CDR2 SVGIG (reference sequence). The CDR3 has 11 residues. Written as DNA, the CDR3 is TGTGCCTTCAACAGGGGGCCTGGCTACACCTTC. This sequence encodes CAFNRGPGYTF.

This clonotype has more than one count but fewer than ten. The chain uses TRBV2 and TRBJ2-5, with D perhaps TRBD1 (5 bases). The CDR3 totals 13 residues. Trimming took off 4 bases at V and 4 bases at J, with 10 bases between the two ends. Germline V gene data show CDR1 as SNHLY and CDR2 as FYNNEI. CDR3 sequence reads: CASSVWQGETQYF. The CDR3 coding sequence is TGTGCCAGCAGTGTTTGGCAGGGAGAGACCCAGTACTTC.

This clonotype was found many times. The V gene is TRBV12-3 or TRBV12-4, the J gene TRBJ2-7, with 12 bases aligning to TRBD2. V lost 7 bases to trimming and J lost 7 bases; unmatched junction nucleotides: 11. The CDR3 has 15 amino acids. The CDR3 reads CASTSRLAGEREQYF. For the CDR3, the DNA is TGTGCCAGCACCTCTCGACTAGCGGGGGAACGTGAGCAGTACTTC.